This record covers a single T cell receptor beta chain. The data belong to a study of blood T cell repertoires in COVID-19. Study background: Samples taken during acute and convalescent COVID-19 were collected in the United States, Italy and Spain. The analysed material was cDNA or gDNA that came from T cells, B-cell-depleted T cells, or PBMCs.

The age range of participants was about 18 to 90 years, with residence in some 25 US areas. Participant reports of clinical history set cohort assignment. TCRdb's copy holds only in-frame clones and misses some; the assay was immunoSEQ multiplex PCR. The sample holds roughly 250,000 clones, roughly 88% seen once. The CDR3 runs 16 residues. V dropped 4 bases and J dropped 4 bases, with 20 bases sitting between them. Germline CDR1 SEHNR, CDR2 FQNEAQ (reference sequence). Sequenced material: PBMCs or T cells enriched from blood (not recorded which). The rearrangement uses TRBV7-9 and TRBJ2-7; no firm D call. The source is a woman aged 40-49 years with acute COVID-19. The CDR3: CASSSSPRLDHYEQYF. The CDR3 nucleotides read TGTGCCAGCAGCTCGAGTCCCCGCCTTGATCATTACGAGCAGTACTTC.